The sequence of this T cell receptor beta chain was determined in a study of blood T cell repertoires in COVID-19. Study as a whole: Acute and convalescent COVID-19 specimens originated in the United States, Italy and Spain.

Trimming left V 2 bases short and J 0 bases short, with 11 bases between. The V gene's germline CDR1 is MDHEN and CDR2 SYDVKM. The CDR3 is 16 amino acids. Original methodology: Researchers report that nucleated cell counts were estimated from reference gene primer amplification. The data were produced by immunoSEQ multiplex PCR, yet TCRdb's version contains in-frame clones alone and is incomplete. That table gives V, J and clone size, and the DNA gave D and trimming. The sample yields about 200,000 clones, about 83% seen once. The sample consisted of peripheral blood. This rearrangement joins TRBV28 to TRBJ1-5; D is ambiguous. The TCR comes from a man between 60 and 75 years old who had recovered from COVID-19. CDR3 sequence reads: CASSLISGFSNQPQHF. The CDR3 DNA reads TGTGCCAGCAGTTTAATATCGGGGTTTAGCAATCAGCCCCAGCATTTT.